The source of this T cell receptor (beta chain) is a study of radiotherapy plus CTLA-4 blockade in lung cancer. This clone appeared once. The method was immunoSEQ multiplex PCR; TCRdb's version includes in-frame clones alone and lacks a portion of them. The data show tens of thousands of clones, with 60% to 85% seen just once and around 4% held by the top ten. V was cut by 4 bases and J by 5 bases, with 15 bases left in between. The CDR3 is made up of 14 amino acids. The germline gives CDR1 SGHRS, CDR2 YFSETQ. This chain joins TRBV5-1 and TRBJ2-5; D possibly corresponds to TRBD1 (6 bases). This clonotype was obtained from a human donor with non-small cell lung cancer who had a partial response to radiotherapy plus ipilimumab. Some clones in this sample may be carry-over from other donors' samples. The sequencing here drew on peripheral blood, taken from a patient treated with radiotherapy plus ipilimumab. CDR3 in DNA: TGCGCCAGCAGCCTCTCTGGGGGCTGGGAGACCCAGTACTTC. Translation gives CASSLSGGWETQYF.